This TCR beta chain comes out of a study of T cell repertoires in cytomegalovirus infection. Looking at the study overall: Evidence of both CMV infection and a matching HLA type came from public TCR beta signatures. Study-level results: Identification of carriers of CMV plus the relevant HLA was performed using cumulative public TCR beta family frequency. The study found HLA-C-restricted CMV-specific TCR beta clonotypes dominating the ex vivo response.

The CDR3 is 16 amino acids. Germline V gene data show CDR1 as SGHTA and CDR2 as FQGNSA. After removal of 1 base from V and 6 bases from J, the junction contained 9 bases not matched to a gene. Each CDR3 protein is one row after TCRdb ran MiXCR on the reads. The sample carries approximately 500,000 distinct CDR3 sequences, about a quarter recorded once. With regard to this clonotype: The antigen is undetermined.

This receptor was identified in a human donor in good health (CMV status not recorded). Some clones in this sample may be carry-over from other donors' samples. The specimen sequenced was PBMCs. This chain uses TRBV7-2 with TRBJ2-7; 10 bases map to TRBD2. The CDR3 loop is CASSLGGLAGVSEQYF. The CDR3 nucleotides are TGTGCCAGCAGCTTAGGTGGGCTAGCGGGAGTAAGCGAGCAGTACTTC.